Sequencing of this T cell receptor (beta chain) was carried out in a study of PD-L1 blockade in urothelial cancer (dated by TCRdb to about 2017). For context, the study as a whole: Therapy was started around 2014 for all patients, and atezolizumab 1,200 mg was administered intravenously every 3 weeks. Somatic, immune and clinical correlates of response to PD-L1 blockade with atezolizumab in urothelial cancer were the focus of an exploratory multi-omic analysis. Durable clinical benefit was defined as progression-free survival longer than 6 months, and TCR features were also tested against progression-free and overall survival. In the same patients who had TCR sequencing, pretreatment tumors also underwent whole exome sequencing and RNA sequencing. A median of about 140,000 T cells and 80,000 to 100,000 unique TCRs was obtained from blood samples, and a median clonality of around 0.08 was observed. Some 30 patients had pretreatment blood TCR-seq, around 24 had at least one posttreatment blood collection, and around 24 had tumor TCR-seq. Pretreatment tumor samples, along with matched peripheral blood collected serially before and after atezolizumab treatment, underwent TCR sequencing. Blood samples were analyzed 3 weeks after the start of treatment (second dose) and 6 weeks after the start of treatment. About 10 patients achieved durable clinical benefit and about 19 did not. About 90% of the roughly 29 patients were males with bladder-origin urothelial cancer, and about 65% of the 29 reported a prior smoking history. Patients had an ECOG performance status of 0 or 1 and had received between 0 and 3 prior chemotherapy regimens. Here is what the overall study found, with its caveats: Small sample size (n ≈ 29) and many exploratory analyses mean the results are intended to be hypothesis-generating. Greater expansion of tumor-associated TCR clones in peripheral blood 3 weeks after the start of treatment was observed in patients with durable benefit (n of about 20, p = 0.022). Improved progression-free and overall survival was found to be associated with pretreatment peripheral blood TCR clonality below the median.

Of note for this clone: There is no known antigen for this receptor. Per-nucleotide qualities are absent, and no much larger clonotype sits a single base away.

To estimate absolute template abundance from read counts, synthetic TCR analog templates were spiked into each PCR. The immunoSEQ assay used bias-controlled V and J gene primers to amplify TCRbeta CDR3 regions from genomic DNA. Sequencing of rearranged TCRbeta segments was done at approximately 20X coverage. The authors processed their data as follows. Clustering was used to correct sequencing errors, and CDR3s were annotated against IMGT to assign V, D and J genes. Downstream analyses used only productive TCRbeta rearrangements and left out out-of-frame or stop-codon sequences. Clonality was computed as one minus Shannon entropy normalized by the log of the number of unique productive sequences. Fisher's exact test with Benjamini-Hochberg correction, at a threshold of adjusted p below 0.01, was used to find clones that differed between time points or between blood and tumor. Drawn from immuneACCESS, this table holds only the in-frame rearrangements with V and J called that TCRdb kept. Clones are partly lost; checked studies trace under half to an unresolved V gene and leave the rest unexplained. From that table come the V and J calls and clone size; the DNA was used to work out D and trimming. The table for this sample lists around 45,000 clones; about 83% of them were counted only once. Of the sample, roughly 15% is held by the ten largest clones.

The CDR3 holds 15 amino acids from the cysteine to the phenylalanine. The entry retains the CDR3 DNA only, 45 bases that are in frame from base 1. The time point label of this sample denotes: peripheral blood 6 weeks after treatment start. The cohort included about 27 patients with locally advanced or metastatic urothelial carcinoma who were treated at Memorial Sloan Kettering on a trial protocol. Peripheral blood mononuclear cells were collected pretreatment and during treatment, with between 1 and 8 total time points per patient. The Qiagen DNeasy Blood extraction kit was used to purify genomic DNA from total PBMCs and tumor samples. Collected pretreatment and during treatment, PBMCs were isolated and stored as previously described.

In this chain, TRBV12-1 is recombined with TRBJ1-2; TRBD1, the D gene given by the table, was not confirmed from the DNA. TRBV12-1 is given as a pseudogene. This clonotype was sampled from a man in his 60s with urothelial cancer. The sequenced sample was PBMCs, obtained around atezolizumab (anti-PD-L1) treatment. The CDR3 reads as follows: CASSFAQAGFYGYTF. The nucleotide sequence reads as follows: TGTGCCAGCAGCTTTGCTCAGGCAGGCTTCTATGGCTACACCTTC.